The 22 T cell receptor beta chains in this list originate from one sample, sequenced in a study of beta chain features in type 1 diabetes. Findings of the study overall: All four CD4+ subsets from Type 1 diabetes patients carried moderately but significantly shorter TCRB CDR3s.

Isolated RNA was reverse transcribed in full, so expressed TCRB transcripts were sequenced. Repertoires were generated with immunoSEQ multiplex PCR, while TCRdb's copy carries only in-frame clones and drops some. The data show about 160,000 clones, with 8% to 9.5% seen just once and over 0.45% held by the top ten. Their specific antigens are unknown. The sequenced material came from central memory CD4+ T cells from blood. Receptors were obtained from a woman between 18 and 29 years old with type 1 diabetes.

This clone was observed a few times. The chain couples TRBV11-3 to TRBJ2-6, with 7 bases identical to TRBD2. CDR1 is SGHNT, CDR2 YENEEA, per germline. This CDR3 comprises 16 residues. The V segment lost 5 bases and the J segment 1 base; nucleotides outside the gene matches: 5. CDR3 sequence: CASSRGGSSGANVLTF. Written as DNA, the CDR3 is TGTGCCAGCAGCCGGGGAGGGTCTTCTGGGGCCAACGTCCTGACTTTC.

This clone appeared a few times. This chain connects TRBV7-2 to TRBJ2-4; the D is unclear. The CDR3 length is 12 residues. CDR1 is SGHTA, CDR2 FQGNSA, per germline. The V and J ends lost 1 base and 6 bases respectively, with 4 bases between them. This CDR3 is CASSLDLNIQYF. Here the CDR3 DNA reads TGTGCCAGCAGCTTAGATCTAAACATTCAGTACTTC.

J is TRBJ1-2 and V is TRBV7-2, with D perhaps TRBD1 (6 bases). V lost 1 base and J lost 7, with 16 bases in between. The CDR3 length is 15 residues. CDR1 and CDR2 from the germline V gene are SGHTA and FQGNSA. The CDR3 sequence: CASSLVKDSLSGYTF. The CDR3 region has the DNA TGTGCCAGCAGCTTAGTGAAGGACAGTCTCTCTGGCTACACCTTC.

This clone appeared a few times. In DNA, the CDR3 is TGTGCCAGCAGCTTAGCGTATACAGGGTCTAGGTCCAATGAGCAGTTCTTC. Protein product: CASSLAYTGSRSNEQFF. This sequence joins TRBV7-9 and TRBJ2-1, with a possible D match to TRBD1 (6 bases). Per the germline V gene, CDR1 is SEHNR and CDR2 is FQNEAQ (reference sequence). Trimming stripped 0 bases from V and 6 bases from J, with 18 bases between. CDR3 length equals 17 residues.

DNA of the CDR3: TGTGCCAGCAGCCACTTAGTGGCGGATGAACAAGAGACCCAGTACTTC. As protein: CASSHLVADEQETQYF. V is TRBV21-1 and J is TRBJ2-5; TRBD2 is taken as the D call from the table, unchecked against the DNA. TRBV21-1 represents a pseudogene. CDR3 length: 16 residues.

J is TRBJ1-5 and V is TRBV7-2; tentatively, D is TRBD1 (6 bases). The length of the CDR3 is 16 residues. Germline V CDR1 and CDR2: SGHTA, FQGNSA. V was shortened by 5 bases and J by 6 bases, with 20 bases between the two germline ends. CDR3 DNA: TGTGCCAGCAGCCCTCTGGCGCGCGGGGGCGCTCAGCCCCAGCATTTT. Translated: CASSPLARGGAQPQHF.

The CDR3 nucleotides read TGTGCCAGCAGTGAAGACAGGATCGGGGCCAACGTCCTGACTTTC. Translation gives CASSEDRIGANVLTF. The V and J genes are TRBV6-1 and TRBJ2-6, with a weak D call TRBD1 (5 bases). There are 15 residues in the CDR3. Germline assignment: CDR1 MNHNS and CDR2 SASEGT. V dropped 1 base and J dropped 4 bases, with 8 bases sitting between them.

The gene calls are TRBV2 and TRBJ1-1; tentative D call: TRBD1 (6 bases). Per the germline V gene, CDR1 is SNHLY and CDR2 is FYNNEI. This CDR3 has 13 amino acids. The V end lost 11 bases, the J end lost 3 bases, and 16 bases lay between the germline ends. The chain's CDR3 is CAGHRERDTEAFF. DNA of the CDR3: TGTGCCGGCCACAGGGAAAGGGACACTGAAGCTTTCTTT.

This clone was observed a few times. The chain is built from TRBV7-2 and TRBJ1-1; D remains ambiguous. Trimming took off 5 bases at V and 1 base at J, with 8 bases between the two ends. Germline V gene sequence: CDR1 SGHTA, CDR2 FQGNSA. This CDR3 contains 13 residues. The CDR3 reads CASSLPSNTEAFF. For the CDR3, the DNA is TGTGCCAGCAGCCTCCCCTCGAACACTGAAGCTTTCTTT.

This clone was observed a few times. The J gene is TRBJ2-5, the V gene TRBV4-2; TRBD2 aligns across 7 bases. V shed 7 bases, J shed 0 bases, and the junction held 5 bases outside the gene matches. The CDR3 has 14 amino acids. Germline lookup yields CDR1 LGHNA and CDR2 YNFKEQ. The CDR3 coding sequence is TGTGCCAGCACGGCGGGGACTAACCAAGAGACCCAGTACTTC. Translation gives CASTAGTNQETQYF.

This clone has just a few counts. V and J are TRBV7-2 and TRBJ1-1; 8 nucleotides agree with TRBD1. Germline values: CDR1 SGHTA, CDR2 FQGNSA. V lost 6 bases, J lost 5 bases, and 8 bases stayed unmatched. The CDR3 consists of 14 residues. CDR3 DNA: TGTGCCAGCAGACACAGGGGGAAGTTGACTGAAGCTTTCTTT. It is translated as CASRHRGKLTEAFF.

This clone was seen more than once but under ten times. The V gene is TRBV30, the J gene TRBJ1-5, with TRBD1 matching 8 bases. The CDR3 totals 14 residues. The trim removed 3 bases at V and 4 bases at J, leaving 5 bases unmatched. CDR1 and CDR2 (germline): GTSNPN, SVGIG (reference sequence). CDR3 in DNA: TGTGCCTGGAGCGCCACAGGGGGGAATCAGCCCCAGCATTTT. It encodes CAWSATGGNQPQHF.

There are a few counts of this clone. The rearrangement uses TRBV7-2 and TRBJ2-7; 9 positions agree with TRBD1. The CDR3 runs 15 residues. Unmatched junction bases numbered 6, after V lost 3 bases and J lost 3 bases. Per the germline V gene, CDR1 is SGHTA and CDR2 is FQGNSA. The CDR3 bases are TGTGCCAGCAGCTTTGACCGGGACAGGGTCTACGAGCAGTACTTC. Amino acid sequence: CASSFDRDRVYEQYF.

This clone came up a few times. The DNA of the CDR3 is TGTGCCACCAGCAGACCGACAGGGGTCCGCACTGAAGCTTTCTTT. Amino acids: CATSRPTGVRTEAFF. The genes are TRBV15 and TRBJ1-1, with 8 bases matching TRBD1. Germline V lookup: CDR1 LNHNV, CDR2 YYDKDF (reference sequence). The trim removed 2 bases at V and 4 bases at J, leaving 6 bases unmatched. This CDR3 has 15 amino acids. The full variable domain, its missing parts supplied by reference TRBV15 and TRBJ1-1, is DAMVIQNPRYQVTQFGKPVTLSCSQTLNHNVMYWYQQKSSQAPKLLFHYYDKDFNNEADTPDNFQSRRPNTSFCFLDIRSPGLGDTAMYLCATSRPTGVRTEAFFGQGTRLTVV.

Only a few counts were recorded for this clone. The chain employs TRBV5-1 and TRBJ2-1; 7 bases agree with TRBD2. CDR1 SGHRS and CDR2 YFSETQ come from the germline V gene. This CDR3 has 16 residues. V lost 4 bases, J lost 7 bases, and 14 bases stayed unmatched. CDR3 sequence reads: CASSPSGGGEKNEQFF. DNA of the CDR3: TGCGCCAGCAGCCCGAGTGGGGGAGGGGAAAAGAATGAGCAGTTCTTC.

The table lists this clone with a few counts. The genes are TRBV19 and TRBJ1-1; unclear D gene. Germline CDR1 LNHDA, CDR2 SQIVND (reference sequence). The CDR3 consists of 15 residues. The V gene lost 3 bases and the J gene lost 1 base, with 12 bases spanning the gap. The CDR3 loop reads CASSITPYENTEAFF. The CDR3 bases are TGTGCCAGTAGTATCACCCCCTACGAGAACACTGAAGCTTTCTTT.

This chain joins TRBV19 and TRBJ2-1; D is possibly TRBD2 (7 bases). From germline, CDR1 is LNHDA and CDR2 SQIVND (reference sequence). V lost 5 bases to trimming and J lost 4 bases, with 18 bases between them. This CDR3 is built from 16 residues. CDR3 sequence (DNA): TGTGCCAGTAGTCCTACTGGGGGGGGCATGTACAATGAGCAGTTCTTC. This gives the protein CASSPTGGGMYNEQFF. Combining the CDR3 with reference TRBV19 and TRBJ2-1 gives the whole variable domain DGGITQSPKYLFRKEGQNVTLSCEQNLNHDAMYWYRQDPGQGLRLIYYSQIVNDFQKGDIAEGYSVSREKKESFPLTVTSAQKNPTAFYLCASSPTGGGMYNEQFFGPGTRLTVL.

This clone appeared a few times. The chain carries TRBV19 and TRBJ2-7; D is possibly TRBD2 (5 bases). CDR3 length: 13 amino acids. Trimming removed 6 bases at V and 2 bases at J, with 11 bases between. Germline V gene lookup returns CDR1 LNHDA and CDR2 SQIVND (reference sequence). The CDR3: CASRRAAPYEQYF. CDR3 in DNA: TGTGCCAGTAGGCGGGCCGCTCCCTACGAGCAGTACTTC.

This clone was found a few times. In nucleotides, the CDR3 is TGTGCCAGCATTCTCCGGGGCACAGATACGCAGTATTTT. It translates to CASILRGTDTQYF. This chain connects TRBV6-1 to TRBJ2-3; D gene ambiguous. The germline V gene has CDR1 MNHNS and CDR2 SASEGT. Trimming removed 7 bases from V and 1 base from J, with 9 bases in between. The CDR3 is made up of 13 amino acids.

This chain joins TRBV7-2 and TRBJ1-5, with 8 bases aligning to TRBD1. The CDR3 sequence is 15 residues long. Germline lookup yields CDR1 SGHTA and CDR2 FQGNSA. V lost 2 bases to trimming and J lost 7 bases; unmatched junction nucleotides: 7. The CDR3 here is CASSLMSGQGQPQHF. DNA for the CDR3: TGTGCCAGCAGCTTAATGTCAGGACAGGGACAGCCCCAGCATTTT. The entire variable domain, with the rest obtained from reference TRBV7-2 and TRBJ1-5, is as follows: GAGVSQSPSNKVTEKGKDVELRCDPISGHTALYWYRQSLGQGLEFLIYFQGNSAPDKSGLPSDRFSAERTGGSVSTLTIQRTQQEDSAVYLCASSLMSGQGQPQHFGDGTRLSIL.

CDR3 amino acids: CASSVAATANYGYTF. The CDR3 region has the DNA TGTGCCAGCAGTGTGGCCGCTACAGCTAACTATGGCTACACCTTC. The chain recombines TRBV6-5 with TRBJ1-2; no firm D call. The length of the CDR3 is 15 residues. The V and J ends lost 5 bases and 0 bases respectively, with 13 bases between them. The germline gives CDR1 MNHEY, CDR2 SVGAGI.

This clone was seen a handful of times. This chain connects TRBV7-9 to TRBJ2-5; D not resolved. Germline assignment: CDR1 SEHNR and CDR2 FQNEAQ (reference sequence). V dropped 11 bases and J dropped 5 bases, with 15 bases sitting between them. This CDR3 contains 12 residues. CDR3 sequence (DNA): TGTGCCTCCACACCCTTGAGGGAGACCCAGTACTTC. The encoded protein is CASTPLRETQYF.